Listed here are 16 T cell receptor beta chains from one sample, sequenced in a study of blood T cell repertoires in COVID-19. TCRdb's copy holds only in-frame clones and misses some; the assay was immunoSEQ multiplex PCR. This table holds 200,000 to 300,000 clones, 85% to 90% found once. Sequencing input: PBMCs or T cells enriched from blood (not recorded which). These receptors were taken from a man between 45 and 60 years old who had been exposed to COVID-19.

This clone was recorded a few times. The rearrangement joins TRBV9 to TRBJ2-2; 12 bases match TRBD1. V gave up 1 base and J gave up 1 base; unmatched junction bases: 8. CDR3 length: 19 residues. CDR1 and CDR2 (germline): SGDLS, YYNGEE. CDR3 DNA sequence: TGTGCCAGCAGCGTATTTCCTGGGACAGGGGGCAAGAACACCGGGGAGCTGTTTTTT. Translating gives CASSVFPGTGGKNTGELFF.

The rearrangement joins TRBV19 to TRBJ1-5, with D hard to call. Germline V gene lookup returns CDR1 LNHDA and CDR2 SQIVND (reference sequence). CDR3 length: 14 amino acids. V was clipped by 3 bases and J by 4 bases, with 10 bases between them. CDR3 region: CASSIGQRNQPQHF. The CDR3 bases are TGTGCCAGTAGTATTGGGCAGAGAAATCAGCCCCAGCATTTT. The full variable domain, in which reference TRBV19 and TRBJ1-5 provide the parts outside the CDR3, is DGGITQSPKYLFRKEGQNVTLSCEQNLNHDAMYWYRQDPGQGLRLIYYSQIVNDFQKGDIAEGYSVSREKKESFPLTVTSAQKNPTAFYLCASSIGQRNQPQHFGDGTRLSIL.

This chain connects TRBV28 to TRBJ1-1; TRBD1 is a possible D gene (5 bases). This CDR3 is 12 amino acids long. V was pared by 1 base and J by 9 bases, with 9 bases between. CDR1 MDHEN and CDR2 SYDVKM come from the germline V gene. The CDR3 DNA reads TGTGCCAGCAGTTTATACGACAGAAAAGCTTTCTTT. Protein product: CASSLYDRKAFF.

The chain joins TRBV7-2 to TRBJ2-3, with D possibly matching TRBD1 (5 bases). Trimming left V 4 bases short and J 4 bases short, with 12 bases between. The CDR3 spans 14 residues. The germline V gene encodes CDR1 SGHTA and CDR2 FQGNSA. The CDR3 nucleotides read TGTGCCAGCAGCTCTGACTGGGGCGCAGATACGCAGTATTTT. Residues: CASSSDWGADTQYF.

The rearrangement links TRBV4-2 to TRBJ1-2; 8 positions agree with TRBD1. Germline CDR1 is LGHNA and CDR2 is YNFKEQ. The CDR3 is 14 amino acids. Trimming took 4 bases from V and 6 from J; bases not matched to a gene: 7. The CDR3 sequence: CASSPGTGSDGYTF. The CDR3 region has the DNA TGTGCCAGCAGCCCAGGGACAGGCTCCGATGGCTACACCTTC.

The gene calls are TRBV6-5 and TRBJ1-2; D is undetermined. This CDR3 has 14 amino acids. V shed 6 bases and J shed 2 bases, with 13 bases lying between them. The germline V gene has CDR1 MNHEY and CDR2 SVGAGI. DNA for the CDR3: TGTGCCAGCAGGGAGGGTGGCGCGAACTATGGCTACACCTTC. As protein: CASREGGANYGYTF.

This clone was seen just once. CDR3 bases: TGTGCCACCAGTGAACCAGGGGGCACGGAGCCCCAGCATTTT. Translating gives CATSEPGGTEPQHF. V and J are TRBV24-1 and TRBJ1-5; 8 positions agree with TRBD1. The germline V gene has CDR1 KGHDR and CDR2 SFDVKD. The CDR3 has 14 amino acids. J was trimmed by 8 bases and V by 4 bases; bases with no gene match: 6.

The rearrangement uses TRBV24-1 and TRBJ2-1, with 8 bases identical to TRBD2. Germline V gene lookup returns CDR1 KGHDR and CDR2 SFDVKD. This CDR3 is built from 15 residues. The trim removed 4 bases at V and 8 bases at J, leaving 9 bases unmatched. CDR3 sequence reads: CATSDDGGASDEQFF. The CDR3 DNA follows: TGTGCCACCAGTGACGACGGGGGGGCCTCCGATGAGCAGTTCTTC.

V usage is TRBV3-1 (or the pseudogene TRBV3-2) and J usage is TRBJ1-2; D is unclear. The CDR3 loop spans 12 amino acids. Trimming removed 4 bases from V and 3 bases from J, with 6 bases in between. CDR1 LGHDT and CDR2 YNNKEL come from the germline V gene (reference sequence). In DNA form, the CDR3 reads TGTGCCAGCAGCCCAGCGGACTATGGCTACACCTTC. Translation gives CASSPADYGYTF.

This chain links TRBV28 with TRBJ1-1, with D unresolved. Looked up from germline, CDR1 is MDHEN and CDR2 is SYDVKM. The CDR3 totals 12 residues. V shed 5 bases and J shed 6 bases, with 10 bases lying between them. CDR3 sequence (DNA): TGTGCCAGCAGTCCCTTAAACTCTGAAGCTTTCTTT. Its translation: CASSPLNSEAFF.

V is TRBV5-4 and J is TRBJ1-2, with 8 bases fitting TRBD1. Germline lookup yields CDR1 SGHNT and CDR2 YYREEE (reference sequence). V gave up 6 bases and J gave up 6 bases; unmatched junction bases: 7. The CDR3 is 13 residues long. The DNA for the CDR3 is TGTGCCAGCATGAGGGACAGGCAGCATGGCTACACCTTC. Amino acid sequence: CASMRDRQHGYTF.

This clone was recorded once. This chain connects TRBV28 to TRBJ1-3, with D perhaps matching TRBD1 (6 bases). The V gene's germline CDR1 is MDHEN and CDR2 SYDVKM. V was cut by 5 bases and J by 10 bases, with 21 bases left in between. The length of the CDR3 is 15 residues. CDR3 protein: CASSPNLGAAKTIYF. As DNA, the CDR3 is TGTGCCAGCAGTCCGAACCTGGGGGCCGCCAAGACCATATATTTT.

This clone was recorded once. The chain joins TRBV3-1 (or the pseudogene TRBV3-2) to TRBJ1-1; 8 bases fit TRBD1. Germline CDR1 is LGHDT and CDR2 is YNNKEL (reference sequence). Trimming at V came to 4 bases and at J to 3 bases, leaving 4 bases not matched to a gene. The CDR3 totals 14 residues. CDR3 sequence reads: CASSRGQGHTEAFF. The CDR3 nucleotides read TGTGCCAGCAGCCGAGGACAGGGCCACACTGAAGCTTTCTTT.

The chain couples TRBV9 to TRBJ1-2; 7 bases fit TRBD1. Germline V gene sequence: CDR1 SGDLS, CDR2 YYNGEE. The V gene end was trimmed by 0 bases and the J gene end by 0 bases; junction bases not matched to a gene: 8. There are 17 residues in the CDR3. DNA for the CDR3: TGTGCCAGCAGCGTAGGGGATAGACAGGGCGCTAACTATGGCTACACCTTC. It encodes CASSVGDRQGANYGYTF.

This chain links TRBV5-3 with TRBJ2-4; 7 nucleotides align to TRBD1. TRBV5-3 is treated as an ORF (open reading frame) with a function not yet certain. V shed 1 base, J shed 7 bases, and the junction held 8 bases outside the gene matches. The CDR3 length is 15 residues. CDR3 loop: CARSLTGTEVNIQYF. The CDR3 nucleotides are TGTGCCAGAAGCTTGACTGGGACAGAGGTGAACATTCAGTACTTC.

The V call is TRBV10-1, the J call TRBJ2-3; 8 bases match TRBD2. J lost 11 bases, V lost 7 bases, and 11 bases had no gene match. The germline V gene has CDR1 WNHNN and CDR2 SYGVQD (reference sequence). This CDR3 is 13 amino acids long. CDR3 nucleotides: TGCGCCAGCACCAGGGACGGCGGGGGGAAGCAGTATTTT. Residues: CASTRDGGGKQYF.